This TCR beta chain was captured by sequencing in a study of blood T cell repertoires in COVID-19. Study-wide context: Samples of COVID-19 (acute and convalescent) were obtained from the United States, Italy and Spain.

The table came from immunoSEQ multiplex PCR; TCRdb's copy has only in-frame clones and leaves some out. The sample lists about 270,000 clones, less than 90% occurring once. Study members were between about 18 and 90 years old and lived in fewer than 30 US regions. The CDR3 extends over 17 amino acids. J lost 2 bases, V lost 4 bases, and 10 bases had no gene match. CDR1 MDHEN and CDR2 SYDVKM come from the germline V gene. The genes are TRBV28 and TRBJ2-4; TRBD2 matches 8 bases. The sequenced sample consisted of PBMCs or T cells enriched from blood (not recorded which). The receptor was derived from a woman in her fifties or sixties who had recovered from COVID-19. As DNA, the CDR3 is TGTGCCAGCAGTTCCCCCGGGACTAGTTTAACCAAAAACATTCAGTACTTC. It yields the protein CASSSPGTSLTKNIQYF.